This T cell receptor (beta chain) emerged from a study of shared clonotypes between healthy human individuals. This CDR3 is built from 16 residues. The V segment lost 4 bases and the J segment 6 bases; nucleotides outside the gene matches: 11. Per germline, CDR1 LNHDA and CDR2 SQIVND (reference sequence). Naive CD4+ cells were CD45RA-selected; the remaining cells were memory. This clone was observed a handful of times. In the original workflow: Because ImmunoSEQ provided only junction sequences with no quality scores, the filtering differed. Some clones are missing from TCRdb's copy, which holds only in-frame ones; the method was immunoSEQ multiplex PCR. Clone size and the V and J calls come from that table; the DNA yielded D and trimming. The sample lists some 790,000 clones; roughly 72% were seen once.

The sequencing sample was made of memory CD4+ T cells sorted from blood. The subset is: CD45RA-negative fraction. The clonotype comes from a woman aged 25 to 45 in good health. V is TRBV19 and J is TRBJ2-4, with 8 positions matching TRBD2. The CDR3 DNA reads TGTGCCAGTAGTAGTAGTTGGCTAGCGGGTCTAAACATTCAGTACTTC. This sequence encodes CASSSSWLAGLNIQYF.